This T cell receptor (beta chain) was captured by sequencing in a study of cytomegalovirus exposure and HLA in healthy donors. Study information: Clustering assigned over 70% of the approximately 430 genotyped donors to the Caucasian-associated ancestry cluster.

This clone was seen more than once but under ten times. This CDR3 has 16 amino acids. Deletions cut 5 bases from V and 0 bases from J, with 16 bases between. Germline values: CDR1 MNHNS, CDR2 SASEGT. Amplification used 60 Vbeta primers and 13 Jbeta primers. Sequenced by immunoSEQ multiplex PCR; TCRdb stores in-frame clones only, minus some. The sample consists of about 190,000 clones, approximately 79% of them appearing once. Material: PBMCs. This receptor was taken from a woman aged 18-30 years in good health and CMV-seronegative. J is TRBJ1-1 and V is TRBV6-1, with a tentative D call TRBD1 (6 bases). CDR3 amino acids: CASSKDWTVMNTEAFF. The CDR3, as DNA: TGTGCCAGCAGTAAAGATTGGACAGTTATGAACACTGAAGCTTTCTTT.